The sequence of this T cell receptor (beta chain) was determined in a study of blood T cells in healthy people across ages. PCR was performed a second time for about 7 to 12 cycles using a sample-barcoded 5' primer and a J-beta primer mix. There were at least 2.5 million CDR3-containing paired-end reads obtained from each sample. TCRdb passed the 5' RACE reads through MiXCR, listing each CDR3 protein once. This table holds 1,300,000 or so distinct CDR3 sequences, 59% found once. Germline CDR1 DFQATT, CDR2 SNEGSKA (reference sequence). The CDR3 extends over 15 amino acids. V was cut by 4 bases and J by 3 bases, with 19 bases left in between.

The TCR was taken from a man aged 18-30 years in good health. The sequencing input was blood. This sequence joins TRBV20-1 and TRBJ2-7; D gene ambiguous. The CDR3 coding sequence is TGCAGTGCTATCCTCCTTGCCCGCTCCAGCTACGAGCAGTACTTC. Protein sequence: CSAILLARSSYEQYF.